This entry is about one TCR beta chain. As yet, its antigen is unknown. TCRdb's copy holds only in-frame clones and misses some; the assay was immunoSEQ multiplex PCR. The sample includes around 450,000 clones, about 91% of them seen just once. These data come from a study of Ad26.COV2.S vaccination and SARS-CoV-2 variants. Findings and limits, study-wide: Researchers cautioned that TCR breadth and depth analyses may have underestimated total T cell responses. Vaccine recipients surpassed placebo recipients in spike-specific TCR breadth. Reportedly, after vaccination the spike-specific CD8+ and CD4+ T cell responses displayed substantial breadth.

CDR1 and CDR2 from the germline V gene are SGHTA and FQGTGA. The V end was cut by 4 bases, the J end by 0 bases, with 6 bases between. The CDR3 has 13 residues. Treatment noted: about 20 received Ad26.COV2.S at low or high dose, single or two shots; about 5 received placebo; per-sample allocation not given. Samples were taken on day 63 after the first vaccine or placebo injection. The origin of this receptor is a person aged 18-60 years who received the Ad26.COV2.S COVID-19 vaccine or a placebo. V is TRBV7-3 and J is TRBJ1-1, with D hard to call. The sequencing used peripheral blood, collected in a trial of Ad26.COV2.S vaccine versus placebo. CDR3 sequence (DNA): TGTGCCAGCAGCTCCGGGGTGAACACTGAAGCTTTCTTT. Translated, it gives CASSSGVNTEAFF.